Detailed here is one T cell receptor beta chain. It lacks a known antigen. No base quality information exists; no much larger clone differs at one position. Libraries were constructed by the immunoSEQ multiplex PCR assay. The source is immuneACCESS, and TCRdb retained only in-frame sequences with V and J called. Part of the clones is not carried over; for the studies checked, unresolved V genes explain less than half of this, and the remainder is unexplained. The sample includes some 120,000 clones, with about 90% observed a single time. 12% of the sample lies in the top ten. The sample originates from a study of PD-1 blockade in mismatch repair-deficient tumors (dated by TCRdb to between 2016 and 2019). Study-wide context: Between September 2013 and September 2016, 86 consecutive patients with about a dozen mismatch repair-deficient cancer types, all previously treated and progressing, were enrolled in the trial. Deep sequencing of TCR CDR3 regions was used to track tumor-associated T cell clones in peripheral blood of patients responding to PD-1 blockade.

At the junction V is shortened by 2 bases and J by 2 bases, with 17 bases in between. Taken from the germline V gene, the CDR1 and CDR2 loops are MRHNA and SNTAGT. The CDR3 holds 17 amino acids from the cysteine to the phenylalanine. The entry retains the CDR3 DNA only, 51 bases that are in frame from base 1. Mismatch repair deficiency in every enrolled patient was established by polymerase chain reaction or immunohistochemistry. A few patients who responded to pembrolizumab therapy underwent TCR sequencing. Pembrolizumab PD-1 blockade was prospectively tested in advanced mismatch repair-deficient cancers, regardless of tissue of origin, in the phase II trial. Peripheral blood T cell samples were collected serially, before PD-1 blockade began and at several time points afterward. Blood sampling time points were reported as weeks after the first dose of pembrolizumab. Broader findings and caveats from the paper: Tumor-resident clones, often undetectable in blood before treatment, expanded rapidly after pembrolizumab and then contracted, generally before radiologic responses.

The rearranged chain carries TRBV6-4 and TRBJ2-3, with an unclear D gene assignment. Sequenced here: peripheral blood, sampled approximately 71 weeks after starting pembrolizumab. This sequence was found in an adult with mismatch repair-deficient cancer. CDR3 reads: CASSDPDTTADTDTQYF. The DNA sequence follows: TGTGCCAGCAGTGACCCTGATACTACCGCGGACACAGATACGCAGTATTTT.